The present TCR beta chain was sequenced within a study of CXCR3-negative and CXCR3-positive naive CD8 T cells. Findings and limits, study-wide: Researchers reported similar TRBV-TRBJ usage in naive CXCR3-negative and CXCR3-positive cells, though memory differed.

This clonotype shows up as medium-sized by frequency. Its antigen is unidentified. UMI-labeled 5' RACE yielded the TRB cDNA libraries. After re-calling the 5' RACE reads, TCRdb lists one entry per CDR3 protein, DNA absent. In total, the table holds around 29,000 distinct CDR3 sequences. The length of the CDR3 is 14 residues. The V gene's germline CDR1 is SQVTM and CDR2 ANQGSEA. J is TRBJ2-7 and V is TRBV29-1; TCRdb's D call of TRBD1 is untestable without DNA. The receptor was derived from a human donor in good health. Some clones in this sample may be carry-over from other donors' samples. Sequenced sample: memory CD8+ T cells from blood. The CDR3: CSVEDRGPSYEQYF.